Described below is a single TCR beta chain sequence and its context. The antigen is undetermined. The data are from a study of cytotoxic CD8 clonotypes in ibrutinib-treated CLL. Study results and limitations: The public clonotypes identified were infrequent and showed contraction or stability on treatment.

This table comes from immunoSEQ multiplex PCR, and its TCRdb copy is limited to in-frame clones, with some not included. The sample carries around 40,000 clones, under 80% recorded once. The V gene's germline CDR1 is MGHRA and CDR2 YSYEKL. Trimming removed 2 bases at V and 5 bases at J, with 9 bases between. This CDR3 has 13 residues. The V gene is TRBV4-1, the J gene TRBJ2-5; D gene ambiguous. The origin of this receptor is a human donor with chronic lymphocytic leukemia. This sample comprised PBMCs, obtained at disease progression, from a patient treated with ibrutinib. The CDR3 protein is CASSQFPGETQYF. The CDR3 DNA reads TGCGCCAGCAGCCAATTCCCCGGGGAGACCCAGTACTTC.